A single TCR beta chain is shown here with its context. Its cognate antigen has yet to be identified. The CDR3 carries no conserved terminal phenylalanine or tryptophan, so it likely arises from a read error. Libraries of naive CD8 T cells were built from anywhere between roughly 17,000 and 1,000,000 sorted cells, with 10%, 30% or 50% of the purified RNA used. Naive CD8 T cells were FACS-sorted as CD8+CD4-CCR7+CD45RA+ on a BD FACSAria II into RLT Plus buffer. To test detection sensitivity, Jurkat RNA equal to ten TCR copies was added to samples of about 20,000-1,000,000 naive CD8 T cells. Enrichment of CD8 T cells was performed with RosetteSep CD8+ T Cell Enrichment Cocktail and Ficoll-Paque, after which ACK red cell lysis was carried out. This sample is part of a study of molecular identifiers for immune sequencing clone quantification (dated by TCRdb to the late 2010s). Regarding the study in general: In a replicate experiment, RNA from around 20,000 or 100,000 naive CD8 T cells was split into five aliquots, four of which were sequenced. The study was a methods study using CD8 T cells to benchmark molecular-identifier clustering-based TCR repertoire sequencing (MIDCIRS) and TCR RNA copy counting.

V loses 1 base at its end and J loses 7 bases; junction bases beyond the gene matches: 7. Including both end residues, the CDR3 is 15 amino acids long. The entry retains the CDR3 DNA only, 45 bases that are in frame from base 1. CDR1 SGHAT and CDR2 FQNNGV were looked up in the germline V gene. The library was made by PCR. The sequencing machine was an Illumina HiSeq 4000. Preparation of bulk TCR libraries followed a previously described approach, with the TCR primers listed in Table S5. The Qiagen AllPrep DNA/RNA kit was used to purify total RNA. Before analysis, reads from multiple sequencing runs of the same library were pooled. The authors' pipeline ran thus. Reads were retained only if their TCR constant sequence matched exactly, and those retained reads were trimmed to 150 nt and grouped according to their 12-nt molecular barcodes. Reads within each barcode group were sub-clustered using a 15% Levenshtein threshold, and quality-weighted consensus sequences were constructed for each RNA molecule. Non-functional sequences were excluded, and lower-count sequences lying one edit away from another sequence were also excluded. Barcode sub-clusters with fewer than 20% of the maximum read count were removed, based on fitting two negative binomial distributions. Clones were called with MiXCR by TCRdb after fastp trimmed the public reads at Q25, and only in-frame beta chains were retained. Rows are unified per CDR3 protein, each entry keeping the most common DNA and genes. The V and J calls were not made by the authors but by TCRdb's processing. The sample data list over 600,000 distinct CDR3 sequences, and about 20% of these were observed just once. The ten largest clones add up to 0.7% to 1% of the sample.

Overall study outcomes, separate from this receptor: When barcode sub-clustering was omitted, TCR diversity was inflated by chimeric consensus sequences, with chimeras reaching as high as 47%. Spiked-in Jurkat TCR RNA equal to a single cell's worth was reported to be detectable even within 1,100,000 naive CD8 T cells. The naive libraries included spiked-in Jurkat TCR RNA (fewer than eleven copies' worth), and this Jurkat TCR RNA is not part of the donor repertoire. In CMV-specific effector cells, clones with more than 20 RNA copies accounted for over 98% of molecules, whereas in naive cells such clones accounted for under 1%. Modeling indicated around 3.2 TCR RNA copies recovered per cell, compared with about 10 by digital PCR, which implies a capture efficiency of approximately 30%. The sizes of highly expanded clones could end up underestimated when identical TCR molecules share a barcode.

The TCR sequence derives from a human donor in good health. Some libraries in this study had Jurkat cell RNA spiked in. This chain is built from TRBV11-2 and TRBJ2-1, with TRBD1 identical over 7 junction bases. The sample taken for sequencing was naive CD8+ T cells from blood, with Jurkat cell RNA spiked in. In light of the paper, this sample's cell subset or site label describes: FACS-sorted CD8+CD4-CCR7+CD45RA+ naive T cells. The CDR3 corresponds to CASSLARTGENEQFY. The DNA sequence follows: TGTGCCAGCAGCTTAGCGCGTACAGGGGAGAATGAGCAGTTCTAC.